The 13 T cell receptor beta chains below were found in one sample sequenced in a study of cytomegalovirus exposure and HLA in healthy donors. Primers: 60 Vbeta forward and 13 Jbeta reverse. Some clones are missing from TCRdb's copy, which holds only in-frame ones; the method was immunoSEQ multiplex PCR. The top ten clones hold approximately 8% of a sample with 150,000 to 200,000 clones, roughly 85% of them seen once. The specimen sequenced was PBMCs. These receptors came from a male donor in good health and CMV-seropositive.

This rearrangement joins TRBV6-1 to TRBJ2-1, with TRBD2 matching 9 bases. The CDR3 is made up of 14 amino acids. CDR1 is MNHNS, CDR2 SASEGT, per germline. The trim removed 1 base at V and 11 bases at J, leaving 6 bases unmatched. The CDR3: CASSEGLAGDQQFF. The CDR3 region has the DNA TGTGCCAGCAGTGAAGGTTTAGCGGGGGACCAGCAGTTCTTC.

This chain connects TRBV7-2 to TRBJ2-7, with 9 bases that match TRBD1. From germline, CDR1 is SGHTA and CDR2 FQGNSA. After removal of 4 bases from V and 7 bases from J, the junction contained 5 bases not matched to a gene. The CDR3 covers 13 residues. This chain's CDR3 is CASSYGTGNEQYF. The CDR3 nucleotides read TGTGCCAGCAGCTACGGGACAGGGAATGAGCAGTACTTC.

V usage is TRBV6-5 and J usage is TRBJ1-6; 8 nucleotides agree with TRBD1. CDR1 and CDR2 from the germline V gene are MNHEY and SVGAGI. The trim removed 6 bases at V and 4 bases at J, leaving 2 bases unmatched. This CDR3 has 14 amino acids. The CDR3 protein is CASSRTGYNSPLHF. The CDR3, as DNA: TGTGCCAGCAGCCGGACAGGGTATAATTCACCCCTCCACTTT.

In this sample, this clone turned up once. The gene calls are TRBV5-6 and TRBJ2-1; 13 bases are a match to TRBD2. This CDR3 has 13 amino acids. The V segment lost 3 bases and the J segment 15 bases; nucleotides outside the gene matches: 6. Looked up from germline, CDR1 is SGHDT and CDR2 is YYEEEE. The CDR3 DNA follows: TGTGCCAGCAGCTGGACTAGCGGGGGTAATGGGTTCTTC. Translation: CASSWTSGGNGFF.

J is TRBJ2-1 and V is TRBV2; 14 nucleotides align to TRBD2. CDR3 length: 16 residues. Per the germline V gene, CDR1 is SNHLY and CDR2 is FYNNEI. Unmatched junction bases numbered 10, after V lost 5 bases and J lost 10 bases. The DNA for the CDR3 is TGTGCCAGCAGTTCCCTTGAGGGGACTAGCGGGGGCGAGCAGTTCTTC. Protein product: CASSSLEGTSGGEQFF.

The chain couples TRBV30 to TRBJ1-5; a possible D gene is TRBD1 (5 bases). This CDR3 has 14 residues. CDR1 is GTSNPN and CDR2 is SVGIG in the germline V gene (reference sequence). Trimming removed 0 bases from V and 6 bases from J, with 12 bases in between. The CDR3 region is CAWSVSGGIQPQHF. CDR3 sequence (DNA): TGTGCCTGGAGTGTATCCGGGGGTATTCAGCCCCAGCATTTT. Full variable domain (outside the CDR3, taken from reference TRBV30 and TRBJ1-5): SQTIHQWPATLVQPVGSPLSLECTVEGTSNPNLYWYRQAAGRGLQLLFYSVGIGQISSEVPQNLSASRPQDRQFILSSKKLLLSDSGFYLCAWSVSGGIQPQHFGDGTRLSIL.

This clone was counted between two and nine times. The rearrangement joins TRBV27 to TRBJ2-7; 14 bases line up with TRBD2. J gave up 5 bases and V 7 bases, and 4 bases lay outside the gene matches. The germline V gene encodes CDR1 MNHEY and CDR2 SMNVEV (reference sequence). The CDR3 length is 14 residues. This CDR3 reads CASTGTSGSHEQYF. CDR3 DNA sequence: TGTGCCAGCACAGGGACTAGCGGGAGCCACGAGCAGTACTTC.

The chain recombines TRBV18 with TRBJ1-1, with 9 bases identical to TRBD1. V dropped 1 base and J dropped 1; count of bases not matched to a gene: 7. Looked up from germline, CDR1 is KGHSH and CDR2 is LQKENI. This CDR3 region has 17 residues. The CDR3 nucleotides are TGTGCCAGCTCACCACGAGTGCCGGGACAGGGGAACACTGAAGCTTTCTTT. Its translation: CASSPRVPGQGNTEAFF.

The rearrangement links TRBV5-5 to TRBJ2-1; tentative D call: TRBD2 (6 bases). Per germline, CDR1 SGHKS and CDR2 YYEKEE (reference sequence). This CDR3 has 12 amino acids. Trimming took 6 bases from V and 8 from J, leaving 12 bases between them. CDR3 sequence: CASIAGWYEQFF. The CDR3 coding sequence is TGTGCCAGCATTGCGGGATGGTATGAGCAGTTCTTC.

The V and J genes are TRBV9 and TRBJ1-2; perhaps TRBD1 as D (5 bases). The CDR3 has 14 amino acids. V lost 4 bases and J lost 4, with 14 bases in between. Germline lookup yields CDR1 SGDLS and CDR2 YYNGEE. The CDR3 protein is CASSPSGEGYGYTF. The CDR3 nucleotides read TGTGCCAGCAGCCCTTCGGGGGAAGGCTATGGCTACACCTTC.

The chain couples TRBV28 to TRBJ2-1; D is unresolved. Germline CDR1 is MDHEN and CDR2 is SYDVKM. Between the trimmed V and J ends, which lost 3 bases and 3 bases, there was a span of 9 bases. The CDR3 sequence is 14 residues long. This CDR3 is CASSFGTYYNEQFF. For the CDR3, the DNA is TGTGCCAGCAGTTTCGGTACTTACTACAATGAGCAGTTCTTC.

The gene calls are TRBV30 and TRBJ1-5; D gene uncertain. Germline CDR1 is GTSNPN and CDR2 is SVGIG (reference sequence). There are 14 residues in the CDR3. V gave up 3 bases and J gave up 4 bases, with 13 bases separating them. The CDR3 protein is CAWSSGNGNQPQHF. CDR3 nucleotides: TGTGCCTGGAGCTCGGGGAATGGAAATCAGCCCCAGCATTTT.

The V gene is TRBV10-3, the J gene TRBJ1-1; 9 nucleotides agree with TRBD1. The length of the CDR3 is 17 residues. The J segment lost 2 bases and the V segment lost 4 bases, leaving 11 bases of the junction unmatched. The V gene's germline CDR1 is ENHRY and CDR2 SYGVKD. In DNA, the CDR3 is TGTGCCATCAGTGCTGCGGGACAGGGAGGGGTTAACACTGAAGCTTTCTTT. This gives the protein CAISAAGQGGVNTEAFF.